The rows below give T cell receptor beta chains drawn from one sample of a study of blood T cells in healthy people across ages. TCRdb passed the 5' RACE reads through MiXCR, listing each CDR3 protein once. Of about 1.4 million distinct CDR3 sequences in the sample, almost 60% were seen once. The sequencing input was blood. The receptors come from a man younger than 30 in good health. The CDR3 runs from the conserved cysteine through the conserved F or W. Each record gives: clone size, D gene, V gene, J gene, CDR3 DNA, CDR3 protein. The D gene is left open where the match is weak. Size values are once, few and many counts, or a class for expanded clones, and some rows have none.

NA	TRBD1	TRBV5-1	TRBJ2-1	TGCGCCAGCAGCTCCTACCGGGACAGGGGGAATACGCAGTTCTTC	CASSSYRDRGNTQFF
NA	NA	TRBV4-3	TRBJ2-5	TGCGCCAGCAGCCTAGGACCTTGGGAGACCCAGTACTTC	CASSLGPWETQYF
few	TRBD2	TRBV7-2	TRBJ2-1	TGTGCCAGCAGTTCGCGGGGGAGCTCCTACAATGAGCAGTTCTTC	CASSSRGSSYNEQFF
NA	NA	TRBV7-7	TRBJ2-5	TGTGCTAGCAGCTTAGCGAACAGCCAAGAGACCCAGTACTTC	CASSLANSQETQYF
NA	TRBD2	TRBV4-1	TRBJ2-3	TGCGCCAGCAGCGATAGGACTAGCGGGGGGGGCCCCACAGATACGCAGTATTTT	CASSDRTSGGGPTDTQYF
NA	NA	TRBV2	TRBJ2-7	TGTGCCAGCAGTAACCCTCCCCGGTTAGCGCACTACGAGCAGTACTTC	CASSNPPRLAHYEQYF
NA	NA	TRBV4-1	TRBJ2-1	TGCGCCAGCAGCCAAGAAGGGGGGACTACATTAATAGGGGAGCAGTTCTTC	CASSQEGGTTLIGEQFF
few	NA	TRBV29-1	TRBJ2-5	TGCAGCGTTGGGGCAGGGGCGCAAGAGACCCAGTACTTC	CSVGAGAQETQYF
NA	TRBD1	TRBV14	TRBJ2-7	TGTGCCAGCAGCCTACACGTGACAGGGGCCGAGCAGTACTTC	CASSLHVTGAEQYF
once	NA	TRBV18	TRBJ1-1	TGTGCCAGCTCAAGTTTTCGGGACCCAAACACTGAAGCTTTCTTT	CASSSFRDPNTEAFF
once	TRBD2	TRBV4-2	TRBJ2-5	TGTGCCAGCAGCCCCTTAGCGGGAGGGGGGGGGACCCAGTACTTC	CASSPLAGGGGTQYF
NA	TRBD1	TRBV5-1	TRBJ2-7	TGCGCCAGCAGCGGGACAGGGGTGGACTACGAGCAGTACTTC	CASSGTGVDYEQYF
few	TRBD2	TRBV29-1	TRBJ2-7	TGCAGCGTTGCCCTCACTAGCGGGGGGGCCATTGCTCGGTACGAGCAGTACTTC	CSVALTSGGAIARYEQYF
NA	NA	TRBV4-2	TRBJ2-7	TGTGCCAGCAGCCAGGATTCCACCAAGGCGCAGTACTTC	CASSQDSTKAQYF
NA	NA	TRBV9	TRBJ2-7	TGTGCCAGCAGCGTTAGGGTGTACTCCTACGAGCAGTACTTC	CASSVRVYSYEQYF
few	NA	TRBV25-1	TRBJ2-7	TGTGCCAGCAGTGTAGGTGGGGACGAGCAGTACTTC	CASSVGGDEQYF
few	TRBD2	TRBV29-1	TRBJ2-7	TGCAGCGGGCGGACTAGCGGGGTCCCCTACGAGCAGTACTTC	CSGRTSGVPYEQYF
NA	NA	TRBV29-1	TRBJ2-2	TGCAGCGTTGAGACGAACACCGGGGAGCTGTTTTTT	CSVETNTGELFF
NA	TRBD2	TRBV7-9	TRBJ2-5	TGTGCCAGCACCCTTAGGAGGACTAGCATAGAGACCCAGTACTTC	CASTLRRTSIETQYF
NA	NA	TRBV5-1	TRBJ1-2	TGCGCCAGCAGCCCCGCTGAGTCCACGATAGAAGGCTACACCTTC	CASSPAESTIEGYTF
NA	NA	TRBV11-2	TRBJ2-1	TGTGCCAGCAGCTTAGTCTCCTTTTGGGGCAATGAGCAGTTCTTC	CASSLVSFWGNEQFF
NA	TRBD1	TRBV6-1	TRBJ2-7	TGTGCCAGCCAGACAGGGTTCATAGGCGAGCAGTACTTC	CASQTGFIGEQYF
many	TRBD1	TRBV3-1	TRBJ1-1	TGTGCCAGCAGCCGGAACCGGGACAGGGGGCAGGCTTTCTTT	CASSRNRDRGQAFF
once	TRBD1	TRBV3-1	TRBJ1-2	TGTGCCAGCAGCCCAGCGCCTAACAGGGGAGTGGGCTACACCTTC	CASSPAPNRGVGYTF
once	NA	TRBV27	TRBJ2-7	TGTGCCAGCACCCCGTTCGGGGGTTCCTACAATGAGCAGTACTTC	CASTPFGGSYNEQYF
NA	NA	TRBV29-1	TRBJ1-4	TGCAGCGTTGAAGATGTTGGGGAAAAACTGTTTTTT	CSVEDVGEKLFF
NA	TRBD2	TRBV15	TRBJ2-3	TGTGTCACCAGCAGAGAACTAGCGGGGGTGGATACGCAGTATTTT	CVTSRELAGVDTQYF
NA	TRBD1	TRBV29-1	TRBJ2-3	TGCAGCGTGCAGGGGGATGCGCAGTATTTT	CSVQGDAQYF
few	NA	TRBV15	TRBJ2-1	TGTGCCACCAGGAGTGGCTCCTACAATGAGCAGTTCTTC	CATRSGSYNEQFF
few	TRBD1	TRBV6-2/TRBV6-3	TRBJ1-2	TGTGCCAGCAGTCCCCCGGGACAGGGGGCTAACTATGGCTACACCTTC	CASSPPGQGANYGYTF
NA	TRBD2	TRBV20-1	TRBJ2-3	TGCAGTGCCCGTGCACTAGCGGGAGGGCCGGGGGCAGGTACGCAGTATTTT	CSARALAGGPGAGTQYF
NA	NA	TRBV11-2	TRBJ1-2	TGTGCCAGCAGCTTAGAAACAGGTGATCCCGACTATGGCTACACCTTC	CASSLETGDPDYGYTF
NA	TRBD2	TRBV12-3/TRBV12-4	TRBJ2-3	TGTGCCAGCAGTAAACAAGCGGGGGGACTCACAGATACGCAGTATTTT	CASSKQAGGLTDTQYF
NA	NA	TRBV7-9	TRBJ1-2	TGTGCCAGCAGCTCCAGTGGGGGGCTAACTAACTATGGCTACACCTTC	CASSSSGGLTNYGYTF
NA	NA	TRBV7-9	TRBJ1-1	TGTGCCAGCAGCCAATGGGCGGATACTGGAGCTTTCTTT	CASSQWADTGAFF
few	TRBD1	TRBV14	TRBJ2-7	TGTGCCAGCAGCCCCTCCGGGACAGGGGGTCTCGAGCAGTACTTC	CASSPSGTGGLEQYF
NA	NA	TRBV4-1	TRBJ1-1	TGCGCCAGCAGCCTCCCGGACGGGATAATCACTGAAGCTTTCTTT	CASSLPDGIITEAFF
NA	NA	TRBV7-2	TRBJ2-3	TGTGCCAGCAGTATCGCGGGGGCGGATACGCAGTATTTT	CASSIAGADTQYF
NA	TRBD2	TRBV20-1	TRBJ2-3	TGCAGTGCAACCAGACTAGCGGGGGTGTCGATAGATACGCAGTATTTT	CSATRLAGVSIDTQYF
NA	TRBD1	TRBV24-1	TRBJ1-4	TGTGCCACCGGACGGACAGGGAGGGGGATTGCAACTAATGAAAAACTGTTTTTT	CATGRTGRGIATNEKLFF